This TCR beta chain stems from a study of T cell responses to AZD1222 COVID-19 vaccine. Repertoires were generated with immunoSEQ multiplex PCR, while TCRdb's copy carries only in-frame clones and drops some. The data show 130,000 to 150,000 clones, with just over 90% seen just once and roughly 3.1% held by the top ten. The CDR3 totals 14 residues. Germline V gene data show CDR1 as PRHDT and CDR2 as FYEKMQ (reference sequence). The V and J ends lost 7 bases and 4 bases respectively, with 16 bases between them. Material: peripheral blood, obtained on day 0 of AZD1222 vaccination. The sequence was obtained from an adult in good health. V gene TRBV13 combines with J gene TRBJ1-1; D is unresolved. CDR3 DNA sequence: TGTGCCAGCATCGGCAAGGGCCGGGTCACTGAAGCTTTCTTT. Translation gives CASIGKGRVTEAFF.